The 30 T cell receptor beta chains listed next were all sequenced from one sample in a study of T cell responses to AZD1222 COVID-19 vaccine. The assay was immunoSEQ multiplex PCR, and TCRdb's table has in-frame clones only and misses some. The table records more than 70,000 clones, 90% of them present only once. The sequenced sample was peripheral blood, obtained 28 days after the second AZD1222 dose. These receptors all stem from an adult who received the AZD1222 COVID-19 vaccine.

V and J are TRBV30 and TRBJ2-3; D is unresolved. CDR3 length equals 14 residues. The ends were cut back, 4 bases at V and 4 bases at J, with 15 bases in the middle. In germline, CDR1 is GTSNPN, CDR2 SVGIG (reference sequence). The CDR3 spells CAWKDHWASDTQYF. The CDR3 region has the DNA TGTGCCTGGAAGGACCATTGGGCATCAGATACGCAGTATTTT.

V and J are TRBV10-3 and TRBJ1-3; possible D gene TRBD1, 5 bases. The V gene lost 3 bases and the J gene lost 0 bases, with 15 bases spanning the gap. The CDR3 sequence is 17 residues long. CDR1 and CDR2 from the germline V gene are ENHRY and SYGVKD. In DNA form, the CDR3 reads TGTGCCATCAGTGATCCCCCGGGGGACCTCTCTGGAAACACCATATATTTT. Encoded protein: CAISDPPGDLSGNTIYF.

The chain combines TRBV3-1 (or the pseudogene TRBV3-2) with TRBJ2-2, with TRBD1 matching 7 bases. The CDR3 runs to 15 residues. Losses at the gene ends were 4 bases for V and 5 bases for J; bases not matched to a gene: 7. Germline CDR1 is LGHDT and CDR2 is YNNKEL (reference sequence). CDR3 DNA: TGTGCCAGCAGCCGACAGGGTACGAGGACCGGGGAGCTGTTTTTT. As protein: CASSRQGTRTGELFF.

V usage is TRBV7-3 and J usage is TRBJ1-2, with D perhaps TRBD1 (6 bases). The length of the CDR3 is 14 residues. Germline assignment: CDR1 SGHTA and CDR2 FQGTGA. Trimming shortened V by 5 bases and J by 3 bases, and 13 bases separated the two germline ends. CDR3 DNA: TGTGCCAGCAGCGATACTCGACAGGACTATGGCTACACCTTC. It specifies CASSDTRQDYGYTF.

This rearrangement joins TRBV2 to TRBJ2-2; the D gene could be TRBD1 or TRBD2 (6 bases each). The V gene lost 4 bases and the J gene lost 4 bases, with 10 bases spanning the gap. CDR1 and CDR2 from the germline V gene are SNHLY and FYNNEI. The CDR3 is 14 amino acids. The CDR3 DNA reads TGTGCCAGCAGTGGGTGGGGGGCCACCGGGGAGCTGTTTTTT. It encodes CASSGWGATGELFF.

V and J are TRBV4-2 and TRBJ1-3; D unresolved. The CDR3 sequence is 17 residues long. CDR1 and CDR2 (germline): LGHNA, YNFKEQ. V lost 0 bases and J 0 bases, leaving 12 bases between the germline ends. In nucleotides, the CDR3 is TGTGCCAGCAGCCAAGATGAGCCCTCTCACTCTGGAAACACCATATATTTT. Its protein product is CASSQDEPSHSGNTIYF.

The DNA for the CDR3 is TGTGCCTGGAGTGGGGGGACTTCACCCCTCCACTTT. Translated, it gives CAWSGGTSPLHF. The J gene is TRBJ1-6, the V gene TRBV30; perhaps TRBD1 as D (5 bases). Germline assignment: CDR1 GTSNPN and CDR2 SVGIG (reference sequence). Trimming cost V 1 base and J 9 bases, with 7 bases left between them. The length of the CDR3 is 12 residues. The full variable domain, completed using reference TRBV30 and TRBJ1-6, is SQTIHQWPATLVQPVGSPLSLECTVEGTSNPNLYWYRQAAGRGLQLLFYSVGIGQISSEVPQNLSASRPQDRQFILSSKKLLLSDSGFYLCAWSGGTSPLHFGNGTRLTVT.

CDR3 protein: CASSFRTANEKLFF. In DNA, the CDR3 is TGTGCCAGCAGCTTCCGTACGGCTAATGAAAAACTGTTTTTT. V gene TRBV7-9 combines with J gene TRBJ1-4; no clear D gene. The CDR3 loop spans 14 amino acids. Trimming removed 3 bases from V and 3 bases from J, with 8 bases in between. The germline V gene encodes CDR1 SEHNR and CDR2 FQNEAQ (reference sequence).

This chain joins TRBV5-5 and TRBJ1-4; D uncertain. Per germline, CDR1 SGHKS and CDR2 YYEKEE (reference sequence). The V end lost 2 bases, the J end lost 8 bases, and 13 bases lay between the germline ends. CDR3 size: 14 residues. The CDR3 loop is CASSFTTNREKLFF. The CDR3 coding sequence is TGTGCCAGCAGCTTTACTACCAACCGGGAAAAACTGTTTTTT.

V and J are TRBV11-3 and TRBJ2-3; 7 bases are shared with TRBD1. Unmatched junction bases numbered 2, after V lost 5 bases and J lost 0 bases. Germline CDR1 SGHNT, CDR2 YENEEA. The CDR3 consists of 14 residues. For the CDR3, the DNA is TGTGCCAGCAGCCGGGGACAGAGCACAGATACGCAGTATTTT. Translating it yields CASSRGQSTDTQYF.

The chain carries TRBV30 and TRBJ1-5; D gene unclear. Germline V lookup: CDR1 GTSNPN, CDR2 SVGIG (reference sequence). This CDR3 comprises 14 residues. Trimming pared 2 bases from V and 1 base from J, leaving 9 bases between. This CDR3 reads CAWSFSRSNQPQHF. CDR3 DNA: TGTGCCTGGAGTTTCAGCAGAAGCAATCAGCCCCAGCATTTT. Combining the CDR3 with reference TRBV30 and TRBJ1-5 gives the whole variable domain SQTIHQWPATLVQPVGSPLSLECTVEGTSNPNLYWYRQAAGRGLQLLFYSVGIGQISSEVPQNLSASRPQDRQFILSSKKLLLSDSGFYLCAWSFSRSNQPQHFGDGTRLSIL.

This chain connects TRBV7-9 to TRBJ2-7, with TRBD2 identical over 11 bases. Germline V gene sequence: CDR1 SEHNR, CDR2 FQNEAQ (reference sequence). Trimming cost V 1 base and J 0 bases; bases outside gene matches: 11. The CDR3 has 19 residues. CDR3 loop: CASSLEYRLAGGSSYEQYF. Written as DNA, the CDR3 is TGTGCCAGCAGCTTAGAATATAGGCTAGCGGGAGGAAGCTCCTACGAGCAGTACTTC.

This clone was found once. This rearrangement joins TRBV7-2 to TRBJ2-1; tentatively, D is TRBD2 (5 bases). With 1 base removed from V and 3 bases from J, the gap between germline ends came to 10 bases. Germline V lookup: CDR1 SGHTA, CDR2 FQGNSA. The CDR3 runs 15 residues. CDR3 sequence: CASSLGADYYNEQFF. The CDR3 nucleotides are TGTGCCAGCAGCTTAGGCGCAGACTACTACAATGAGCAGTTCTTC.

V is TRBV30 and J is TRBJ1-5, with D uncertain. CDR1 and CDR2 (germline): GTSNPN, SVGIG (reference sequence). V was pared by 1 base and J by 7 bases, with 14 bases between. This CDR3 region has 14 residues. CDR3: CAWSGSNLGQPQHF. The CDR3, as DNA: TGTGCCTGGAGTGGGAGCAATCTGGGGCAGCCCCAGCATTTT.

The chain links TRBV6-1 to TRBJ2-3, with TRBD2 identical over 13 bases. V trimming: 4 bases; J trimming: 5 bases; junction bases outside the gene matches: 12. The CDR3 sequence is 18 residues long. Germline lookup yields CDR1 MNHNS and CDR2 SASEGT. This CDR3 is CASSGEVRTSGGGDTQYF. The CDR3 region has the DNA TGTGCCAGCAGTGGGGAGGTCAGGACTAGCGGGGGAGGAGATACGCAGTATTTT.

CDR3 residues: CASGSGGVYEQYF. In DNA, the CDR3 is TGTGCTAGTGGTTCCGGGGGGGTTTACGAGCAGTACTTC. This chain links TRBV12-5 with TRBJ2-7; 8 bases fit TRBD2. The CDR3 sequence is 13 residues long. Germline V gives CDR1 LGHNT, CDR2 FRNRAP. With 4 bases clipped from V and 4 bases from J, the junction kept 3 bases outside the gene matches. The variable domain in full, with the rest retrieved from reference TRBV12-5 and TRBJ2-7, is DARVTQTPRHKVTEMGQEVTMRCQPILGHNTVFWYRQTMMQGLELLAYFRNRAPLDDSGMPKDRFSAEMPDATLATLKIQPSEPRDSAVYFCASGSGGVYEQYFGPGTRLTVT.

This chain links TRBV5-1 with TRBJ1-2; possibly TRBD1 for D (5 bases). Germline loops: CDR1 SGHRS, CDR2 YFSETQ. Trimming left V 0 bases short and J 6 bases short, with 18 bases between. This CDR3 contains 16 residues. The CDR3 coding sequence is TGCGCCAGCAGCTTGGCCGGGGCTCAGGGAGAGAATGGCTACACCTTC. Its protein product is CASSLAGAQGENGYTF.

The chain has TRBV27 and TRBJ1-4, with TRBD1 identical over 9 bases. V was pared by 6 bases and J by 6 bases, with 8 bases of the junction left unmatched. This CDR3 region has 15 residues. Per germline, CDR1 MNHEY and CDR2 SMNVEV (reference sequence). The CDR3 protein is CASSLSGTGYEKLFF. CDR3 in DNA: TGTGCCAGCAGCCTCTCCGGGACAGGGTATGAAAAACTGTTTTTT.

The CDR3 loop reads CAWSPGEYATNEKLFF. The DNA of the CDR3 is TGTGCCTGGAGCCCGGGGGAATATGCAACTAATGAAAAACTGTTTTTT. The chain combines TRBV30 with TRBJ1-4; D is possibly TRBD1 (5 bases). Germline loops: CDR1 GTSNPN, CDR2 SVGIG (reference sequence). The CDR3 has 16 amino acids. V lost 3 bases to trimming and J lost 0 bases, with 14 bases between them. The full variable domain, in which reference TRBV30 and TRBJ1-4 provide the parts outside the CDR3, is SQTIHQWPATLVQPVGSPLSLECTVEGTSNPNLYWYRQAAGRGLQLLFYSVGIGQISSEVPQNLSASRPQDRQFILSSKKLLLSDSGFYLCAWSPGEYATNEKLFFGSGTQLSVL.

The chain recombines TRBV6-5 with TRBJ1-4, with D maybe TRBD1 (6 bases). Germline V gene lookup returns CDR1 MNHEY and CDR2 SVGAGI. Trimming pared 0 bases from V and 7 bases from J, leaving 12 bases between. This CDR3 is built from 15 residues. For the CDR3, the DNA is TGTGCCAGCAGTTACTCGGGGGGCCGGAGTGAAAAACTGTTTTTT. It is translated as CASSYSGGRSEKLFF.

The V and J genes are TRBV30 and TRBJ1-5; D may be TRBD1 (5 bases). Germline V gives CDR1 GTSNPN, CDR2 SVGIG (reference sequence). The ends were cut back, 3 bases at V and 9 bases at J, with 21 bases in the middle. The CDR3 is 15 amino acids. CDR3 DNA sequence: TGTGCCTGGAGCCGGGACGTCGGTCTAAACGGGCCCCAGCATTTT. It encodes CAWSRDVGLNGPQHF. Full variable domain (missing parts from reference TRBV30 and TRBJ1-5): SQTIHQWPATLVQPVGSPLSLECTVEGTSNPNLYWYRQAAGRGLQLLFYSVGIGQISSEVPQNLSASRPQDRQFILSSKKLLLSDSGFYLCAWSRDVGLNGPQHFGDGTRLSIL.

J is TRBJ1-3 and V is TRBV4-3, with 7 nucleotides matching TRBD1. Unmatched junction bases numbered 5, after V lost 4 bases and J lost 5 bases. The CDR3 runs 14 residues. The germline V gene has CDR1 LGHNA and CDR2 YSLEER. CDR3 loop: CASSPDRVRNTIYF. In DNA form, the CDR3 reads TGCGCCAGCAGCCCAGACAGGGTGCGAAACACCATATATTTT.

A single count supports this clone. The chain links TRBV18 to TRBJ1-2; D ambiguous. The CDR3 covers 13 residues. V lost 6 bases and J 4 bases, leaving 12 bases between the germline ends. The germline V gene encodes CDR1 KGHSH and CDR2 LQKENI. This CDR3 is CASSPDGRYGYTF. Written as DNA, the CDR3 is TGTGCCAGCTCCCCGGACGGGCGCTATGGCTACACCTTC.

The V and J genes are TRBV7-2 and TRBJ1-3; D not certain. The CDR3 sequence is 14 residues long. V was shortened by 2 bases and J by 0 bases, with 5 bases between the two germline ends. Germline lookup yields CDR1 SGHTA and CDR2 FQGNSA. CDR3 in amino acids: CASSLYGSGNTIYF. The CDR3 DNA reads TGTGCCAGCAGCTTATACGGCTCTGGAAACACCATATATTTT.

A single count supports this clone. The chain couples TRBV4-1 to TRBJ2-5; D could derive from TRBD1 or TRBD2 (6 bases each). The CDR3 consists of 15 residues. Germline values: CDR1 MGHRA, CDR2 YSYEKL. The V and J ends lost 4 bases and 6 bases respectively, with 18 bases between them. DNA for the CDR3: TGCGCCAGCAGCCCCAGATACCCGGGGGCGCAGACCCAGTACTTC. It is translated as CASSPRYPGAQTQYF.

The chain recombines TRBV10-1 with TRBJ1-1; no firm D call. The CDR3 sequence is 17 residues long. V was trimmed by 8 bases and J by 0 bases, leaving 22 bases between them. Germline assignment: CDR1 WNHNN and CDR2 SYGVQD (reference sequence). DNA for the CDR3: TGCGCCAGCCCACACCTAACAGAATTCCGCATGAACACTGAAGCTTTCTTT. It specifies CASPHLTEFRMNTEAFF.

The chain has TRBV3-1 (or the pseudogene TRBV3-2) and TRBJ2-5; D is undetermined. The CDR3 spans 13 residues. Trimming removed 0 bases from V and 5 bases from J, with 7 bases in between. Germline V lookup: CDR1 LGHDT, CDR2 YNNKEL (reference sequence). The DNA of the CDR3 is TGTGCCAGCAGCCAAGATGAAGTCGAGACCCAGTACTTC. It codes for CASSQDEVETQYF.

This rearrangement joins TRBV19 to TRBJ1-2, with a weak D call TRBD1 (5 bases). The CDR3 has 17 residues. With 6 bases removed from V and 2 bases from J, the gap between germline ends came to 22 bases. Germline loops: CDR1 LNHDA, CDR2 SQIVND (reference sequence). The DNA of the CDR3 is TGTGCCAGTAGCCACACCCCGGGACGGGCGAAGAACTATGGCTACACCTTC. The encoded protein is CASSHTPGRAKNYGYTF.

The CDR3 nucleotides are TGTGCCAGCAGTGAAGGTCTGGGGTCTTATACTGAAGCTTTCTTT. Amino acid sequence: CASSEGLGSYTEAFF. The gene calls are TRBV25-1 and TRBJ1-1, with unresolved D. Trimming took off 2 bases at V and 5 bases at J, with 15 bases between the two ends. Germline CDR1 MGHDK, CDR2 SYGVNS. The CDR3 contains 15 residues.

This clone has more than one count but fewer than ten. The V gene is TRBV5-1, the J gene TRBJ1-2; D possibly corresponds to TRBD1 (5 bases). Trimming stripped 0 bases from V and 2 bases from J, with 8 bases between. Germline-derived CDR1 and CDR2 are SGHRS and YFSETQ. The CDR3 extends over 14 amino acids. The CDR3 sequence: CASSLGGENYGYTF. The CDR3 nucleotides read TGCGCCAGCAGCTTGGGGGGCGAAAACTATGGCTACACCTTC.